These 23 T cell receptor beta chains originate from one sample sequenced in a study of shared clonotypes between healthy human individuals (TCRdb year 2020). Receptor libraries were prepared by the immunoSEQ multiplex PCR assay. TCRdb took over this immuneACCESS table, retaining in-frame rearrangements with V and J assigned. Such tables are incomplete; in checked studies, under half of the missing clones stem from an unresolved V gene, and the remainder is unexplained. This sample comprises roughly 1,000,000 clones, 75% to 80% of them detected only once. The ten largest clones take up 0.6% to 0.75% of the sample. Sequenced sample: memory CD4+ T cells from PBMCs. Sample cell subset or site, as interpreted from the label and publication: CD45RA-negative fraction. The receptor source for this set is a man aged 18 to 30 in good health. Some clones in this sample may be carry-over from other donors' samples.

This clone was seen only a few times. A read error may explain this, as a much larger clone is one base away. This chain joins TRBV20-1 and TRBJ1-2; D is undetermined. The germline V gene has CDR1 DFQATT and CDR2 SNEGSKA (reference sequence). The CDR3 runs 11 residues. CDR3 nucleotides: TGCAGTGCTGGTGGGTTCTATGGCTACGCCTTC. This encodes CSAGGFYGYAF.

The gene calls are TRBV18 and TRBJ2-1, with D perhaps TRBD2 (6 bases). V lost 3 bases and J 0 bases, leaving 12 bases between the germline ends. CDR1 and CDR2 (germline): KGHSH, LQKENI. This CDR3 contains 16 residues. CDR3 sequence (DNA): TGTGCCAGCTCACCGGTCCCCGGGGGCTCCTACAATGAGCAGTTCTTC. Translating gives CASSPVPGGSYNEQFF.

The chain couples TRBV10-1 to TRBJ2-3, with D perhaps matching TRBD1 (5 bases). Per the germline V gene, CDR1 is WNHNN and CDR2 is SYGVQD (reference sequence). The V end was cut by 3 bases, the J end by 1 base, with 11 bases between. This CDR3 has 15 residues. CDR3 amino acids: CASSDITGRTDTQYF. DNA for the CDR3: TGCGCCAGCAGTGATATCACAGGCCGCACAGATACGCAGTATTTT.

V is TRBV7-2 and J is TRBJ2-1; 9 bases map to TRBD2. The CDR3 consists of 14 residues. J lost 7 bases, V lost 4 bases, and 5 bases had no gene match. Germline V gene lookup returns CDR1 SGHTA and CDR2 FQGNSA. The CDR3, as DNA: TGTGCCAGCAGCTCGACGGGACTAGCAAATGAGCAGTTCTTC. Amino acid sequence: CASSSTGLANEQFF.

The rearrangement links TRBV7-9 to TRBJ2-1; D gene uncertain. Per the germline V gene, CDR1 is SEHNR and CDR2 is FQNEAQ (reference sequence). V was pared by 3 bases and J by 5 bases, with 8 bases between. This CDR3 has 13 amino acids. The CDR3 DNA reads TGTGCCAGCAGCTTGCAGCTTCACAATGAGCAGTTCTTC. This encodes CASSLQLHNEQFF.

V usage is TRBV7-9 and J usage is TRBJ2-3, with D unresolved. The CDR3 contains 12 residues. V was shortened by 11 bases and J by 6 bases, with 15 bases between the two germline ends. Germline lookup yields CDR1 SEHNR and CDR2 FQNEAQ (reference sequence). In nucleotides, the CDR3 is TGTGCCCAAAGGCTGATATCGGATACGCAGTATTTT. This encodes CAQRLISDTQYF. Looking up the rest from reference TRBV7-9 and TRBJ2-3 gives the full variable domain: DTGVSQNPRHKITKRGQNVTFRCDPISEHNRLYWYRQTLGQGPEFLTYFQNEAQLEKSRLLSDRFSAERPKGSFSTLEIQRTEQGDSAMYLCAQRLISDTQYFGPGTRLTVL.

The chain joins TRBV5-1 to TRBJ2-1, with TRBD2 matching 7 bases. Germline trimming cut 0 bases from V and 7 bases from J; bases unmatched to any gene: 7. This CDR3 has 15 amino acids. Germline V CDR1 and CDR2: SGHRS, YFSETQ. The CDR3 region is CASSLASGSGNEQFF. CDR3 DNA sequence: TGCGCCAGCAGCTTGGCTAGCGGATCGGGGAATGAGCAGTTCTTC.

The genes are TRBV14 and TRBJ1-2; no reliable D call. Trimming took off 0 bases at V and 5 bases at J, with 16 bases between the two ends. The CDR3 sequence is 16 residues long. Germline V gene sequence: CDR1 SGHDN, CDR2 FVKESK. CDR3 region: CASSQDQRSSVYGYTF. The CDR3 nucleotides are TGTGCCAGCAGCCAAGATCAACGGTCCTCCGTTTATGGCTACACCTTC.

The chain employs TRBV5-6 and TRBJ1-6; TRBD1 aligns across 9 bases. Germline V gene lookup returns CDR1 SGHDT and CDR2 YYEEEE. J gave up 9 bases and V 3 bases, and 7 bases lay outside the gene matches. This CDR3 contains 15 residues. In DNA, the CDR3 is TGTGCCAGCAGCTCCCTCGGACAGGGGATTTCACCCCTCCACTTT. Translation gives CASSSLGQGISPLHF.

In this sample, this clone turned up many times. J is TRBJ1-1 and V is TRBV19; weak D call: TRBD1 (5 bases). Germline values: CDR1 LNHDA, CDR2 SQIVND (reference sequence). The CDR3 loop spans 13 amino acids. With 5 bases removed from V and 6 bases from J, the gap between germline ends came to 13 bases. The CDR3 loop reads CASSLRQRPEAFF. In DNA form, the CDR3 reads TGTGCCAGTAGTCTAAGACAGAGGCCTGAAGCTTTCTTT.

The rearrangement joins TRBV2 to TRBJ1-2, with a possible D match to TRBD1 (6 bases). CDR1 SNHLY and CDR2 FYNNEI come from the germline V gene. Trimming stripped 6 bases from V and 0 bases from J, with 14 bases between. This CDR3 spans 15 amino acids. The CDR3 region has the DNA TGTGCCAGCAGCCGGGAACAGGGTTCTAACTATGGCTACACCTTC. As protein: CASSREQGSNYGYTF.

The genes are TRBV7-2 and TRBJ2-1; D possibly corresponds to TRBD2 (7 bases). The CDR3 consists of 15 residues. V dropped 5 bases and J dropped 0 bases, with 11 bases sitting between them. Germline-derived CDR1 and CDR2 are SGHTA and FQGNSA. This CDR3 is CASSERGGSYNEQFF. Here the CDR3 DNA reads TGTGCCAGCAGCGAGAGGGGGGGCTCCTACAATGAGCAGTTCTTC.

This sequence joins TRBV5-1 and TRBJ2-5, with D perhaps TRBD1 (6 bases). Germline CDR1 is SGHRS and CDR2 is YFSETQ. V lost 3 bases to trimming and J lost 4 bases, with 22 bases between them. This CDR3 comprises 17 residues. In DNA form, the CDR3 reads TGCGCCAGCAGCTGGGGGCCTGGCGGCGGGTCAGGAGAGACCCAGTACTTC. Encoded protein: CASSWGPGGGSGETQYF. The full variable domain, completed using reference TRBV5-1 and TRBJ2-5, is KAGVTQTPRYLIKTRGQQVTLSCSPISGHRSVSWYQQTPGQGLQFLFEYFSETQRNKGNFPGRFSGRQFSNSRSEMNVSTLELGDSALYLCASSWGPGGGSGETQYFGPGTRLLVL.

This rearrangement joins TRBV30 to TRBJ2-7; 14 nucleotides align to TRBD2. With V trimmed by 4 bases and J by 13 bases, 9 bases remained unmatched. This CDR3 has 13 residues. CDR1 and CDR2 (germline): GTSNPN, SVGIG (reference sequence). The CDR3 DNA follows: TGTGCCTGGAACGCCGGGACTAGCGGGAGTTGCTACTTC. Its protein is CAWNAGTSGSCYF.

The chain employs TRBV29-1 and TRBJ2-1; D unresolved. Germline lookup yields CDR1 SQVTM and CDR2 ANQGSEA. Between the trimmed V and J ends, which lost 5 bases and 14 bases, there was a span of 13 bases. The CDR3 is 10 residues long. Here the CDR3 DNA reads TGCAGCGTTTTAACCCCGAATGAGTTCTTC. Translated: CSVLTPNEFF.

V gene TRBV7-2 combines with J gene TRBJ2-7; D ambiguous. The V gene lost 5 bases and the J gene lost 3 bases, with 5 bases spanning the gap. The CDR3 length is 11 residues. Per germline, CDR1 SGHTA and CDR2 FQGNSA. The CDR3 sequence is CASSTLYEQYF. In DNA, the CDR3 is TGTGCCAGCAGCACCCTCTACGAGCAGTACTTC.

The chain employs TRBV6-5 and TRBJ2-6; D call uncertain. This CDR3 is 15 amino acids long. CDR1 and CDR2 from the germline V gene are MNHEY and SVGAGI. With 5 bases removed from V and 0 bases from J, the gap between germline ends came to 8 bases. The CDR3 DNA sequence: TGTGCCAGCAGTCCGCGTGACTCTGGGGCCAACGTCCTGACTTTC. It is translated as CASSPRDSGANVLTF.

The chain combines TRBV30 with TRBJ1-1; D is unclear. CDR3 length: 14 amino acids. Germline V gene data show CDR1 as GTSNPN and CDR2 as SVGIG (reference sequence). Trimming cost V 4 bases and J 4 bases, with 16 bases left between them. CDR3 sequence (DNA): TGTGCCTGGACCCGGATGAGGGTGGGCACTGAAGCTTTCTTT. Translated: CAWTRMRVGTEAFF. The complete variable domain, with remaining parts taken from reference TRBV30 and TRBJ1-1, reads SQTIHQWPATLVQPVGSPLSLECTVEGTSNPNLYWYRQAAGRGLQLLFYSVGIGQISSEVPQNLSASRPQDRQFILSSKKLLLSDSGFYLCAWTRMRVGTEAFFGQGTRLTVV.

The rearrangement links TRBV27 to TRBJ1-2; D call uncertain. CDR1 and CDR2 (germline): MNHEY, SMNVEV (reference sequence). CDR3 size: 14 residues. Trimming stripped 0 bases from V and 4 bases from J, with 9 bases between. This CDR3 is CASSLSGGLYGYTF. CDR3 DNA: TGTGCCAGCAGTTTATCTGGCGGTCTCTATGGCTACACCTTC.

This chain connects TRBV19 to TRBJ2-7, with D possibly TRBD1 on 6 matching bases. V shed 3 bases and J shed 5 bases, with 11 bases lying between them. Germline V gives CDR1 LNHDA, CDR2 SQIVND (reference sequence). There are 13 residues in the CDR3. The CDR3 here is CASSINQGNEQYF. CDR3 sequence (DNA): TGTGCCAGTAGTATCAACCAGGGGAACGAGCAGTACTTC.

This rearrangement joins TRBV30 to TRBJ1-1, with D unresolved. The CDR3 is 12 amino acids. Germline CDR1 reads GTSNPN; CDR2 reads SVGIG (reference sequence). Trimming removed 2 bases at V and 4 bases at J, with 8 bases between. The CDR3 nucleotides read TGTGCCTGGAGTAGGGCGGGCACTGAAGCTTTCTTT. Protein sequence: CAWSRAGTEAFF.

The gene calls are TRBV2 and TRBJ2-1, with TRBD1 identical over 10 bases. The trim removed 6 bases at V and 3 bases at J, leaving 5 bases unmatched. Germline loops: CDR1 SNHLY, CDR2 FYNNEI. This CDR3 has 15 residues. CDR3 bases: TGTGCCAGCAGGATGACAGGGGGCGGCTACAATGAGCAGTTCTTC. It encodes CASRMTGGGYNEQFF.

On this clone: With a much larger clone just one base away, this may be a read error. This chain joins TRBV27 and TRBJ2-5; 7 nucleotides line up with TRBD2. CDR1 is MNHEY, CDR2 SMNVEV, per germline (reference sequence). Unmatched junction bases numbered 10, after V lost 3 bases and J lost 9 bases. The CDR3 is made up of 14 amino acids. The CDR3 loop is CASSLAGEGEAQYF. CDR3 coding DNA: TGTGCCAGCAGTTTGGCGGGAGAAGGGGAGGCCCAGTACTTC.